This TCR beta chain came from a study of shared clonotypes between healthy human individuals (dated by TCRdb to 2018 to 2020). Notes on the research overall: Three men and two women, aged 18 to 49 years, made up the cohort. Leukapheresis yielded between about 0.85 and 9 billion PBMCs per donor. To increase sequencing depth and limit assay-specific biases, different laboratories used diverse techniques to prepare libraries and sequence TCR repertoires. To estimate repertoire size and how much clonotype sharing occurs between individuals, the study deeply sequenced the blood TCR repertoires of several healthy adults. For each donor, CD4 naive and CD4 memory were each run on three plates, CD8 naive on two plates, and CD8 memory on one plate. Points the paper makes about the study in general: When four donors were compared, the shared fraction of clonotypes was about 5.4% for naive CD4, more than 3% for naive CD8, more than 2% for memory CD4, and 0.35% to 0.5% for memory CD8. Compared with non-shared clonotypes, clonotypes shared by all four sorted-subset donors had higher generation probabilities. Only blood was sampled, and tissue TCR repertoires likely differ from those in blood. Because the study included a small number of donors, the genetic and exposure-history diversity represented was limited. Rarefaction of sorted-subset datasets indicated incomplete sequencing despite the large sequencing depth. Pairwise subsampling indicated that sequencing depth was expected to affect the degree of clonotype sharing among donors. Naive subsets generally had larger estimated clonotype richness than memory subsets did.

The CDR3 runs 13 amino acids, cysteine and phenylalanine included. The only DNA kept is the CDR3, 39 bases in frame from the first base. Here V drops 4 bases and J drops 6 bases, and the junction holds 5 bases not matched to any gene. CDR1 and CDR2, per the germline V gene, are SGHTA and FQGTGA. Using the deep immunoSEQ assay, multiplex PCR amplified TCR CDR3 regions from genomic DNA. Extracted genomic DNA from each cell subset was distributed evenly across all wells of several immunoSEQ 96-well plates, and each plate was treated as a replicate. For sorted subsets, 150 to 250 ng of genomic DNA, equivalent to around 31,000 T cell genomes, went into each replicate PCR. The purified libraries were quantified using a Qubit 3.0 fluorometer, sized with a Bioanalyzer 2100, and then quantified again using the KAPA Library Quantification kit. Each immunoSEQ 96-well plate was sequenced on its own single-read 150-cycle Illumina NextSeq 550 flow cell. The published analysis was carried out like this. Because the immunoSEQ output held only junctional sequences and lacked quality scores, the filtering could not match the filtering applied to full-length reads. To assign V/J genes and CDR3, sequences were annotated using PyIR, a Python wrapper for IgBLAST v1.9, with IMGT germline references. Reads were filtered out if the reads had weak V/J assignments (E-value above 1e-6), no CDR3, stop codons, out-of-frame junctions, or ambiguous translated residues. A V3J clonotype was defined by an identical inferred V gene, J gene, and CDR3 amino acid sequence. To compute the percentage overlap between repertoires, the number of shared unique clonotypes was divided by the size of the smaller repertoire. Richness of each repertoire was evaluated using RTK rarefaction, the Chao1 estimator, and Recon v2.1 estimates of unobserved clonotypes. For all TCRbeta clonotypes obtained by the gDNA method from a few donors, generation probabilities were computed with OLGA. In its TCRdb copy, this immuneACCESS table keeps in-frame sequences only and misses some clones. Where compared with another copy, unresolved V genes explain less than half of these, and the others have no known cause. V, J and clone size are those of that table, while D and trimming were read from the DNA. Across this sample there are just over 2,000,000 clones, with roughly 96% seen only once. The top ten hold under 0.15% of the sample.

The donors were healthy, HIV-negative adults who had no recently reported acute infections or vaccinations. Every donor was a Caucasian adult living in Nashville, Tennessee, USA. CD4+ T cells were enriched through magnetic negative selection, after which naive cells were positively selected on CD45RA and the remaining negative fraction served as the memory subset. Blood was obtained by leukapheresis, after which PBMCs were separated by Ficoll-Histopaque density gradient centrifugation and cryopreserved in liquid nitrogen vapor phase. Analytical flow cytometry was used to check the purity and quantity of each magnetically sorted T cell population. Each sorted fraction had its genomic DNA isolated and then quantified by UV absorbance on a Nanodrop 2000c. For this clone: Which antigen it targets is not known. No base qualities exist here, and no much larger clone lies one base off it.

This receptor was identified in a man aged 18 to 30 in good health. The V gene is TRBV7-3 and the J gene is TRBJ1-2; 7 bases in the middle match TRBD1. The sample consisted of naive CD4+ T cells sorted from blood. What the cell subset or site label conveys for this sample: CD45RA+ positively selected. In nucleotide form, the sequence is TGTGCCAGCAGCTCTGGCCAGGGGGATGGCTACACCTTC. This gives the protein CASSSGQGDGYTF. The entire variable domain, with the stretches around the CDR3 drawn from the reference TRBV7-3 and TRBJ1-2 proteins, is GAGVSQTPSNKVTEKGKYVELRCDPISGHTALYWYRQSLGQGPEFLIYFQGTGAADDSGLPNDRFFAVRPEGSVSTLKIQRTERGDSAVYLCASSSGQGDGYTFGSGTRLTVV.